These 29 T cell receptor beta chains came from one sample sequenced in a study of post-analysis software for immune sequencing data. Study-wide results and caveats: Elevated frequency relative to controls characterized about 5 TRBV segments in patients, TRBV5-6, TRBV5-1 and TRBV20-1 among them.

Their specific antigens are unknown. Libraries were made from TCR beta cDNA, and they carried unique molecular identifiers. TCRdb re-analysed the PCR reads in MiXCR, keeping a single row per CDR3 protein. The sample gives about 380,000 distinct CDR3 sequences, roughly 30% of which show up once; about an eighth is in the top ten. Sample: blood. These TCRs come from a girl aged 5-17 years with multiple sclerosis.

The chain couples TRBV5-1 to TRBJ2-2; 8 bases match TRBD2. This CDR3 is 18 amino acids long. Germline loops: CDR1 SGHRS, CDR2 YFSETQ. The V gene end was trimmed by 4 bases and the J gene end by 4 bases; junction bases not matched to a gene: 15. The CDR3 protein is CASSPTGLAYYSTGELFF. CDR3 coding DNA: TGCGCCAGCAGCCCTACCGGACTAGCCTATTATAGCACCGGGGAGCTGTTTTTT.

This chain joins TRBV3-1 and TRBJ1-1; D is ambiguous. V dropped 4 bases and J dropped 0 bases, with 6 bases sitting between them. The CDR3 contains 13 residues. The germline CDR1 and CDR2 sequences are LGHDT and YNNKEL (reference sequence). CDR3 sequence (DNA): TGTGCCAGCAGCCGAGGTTTGAACACTGAAGCTTTCTTT. Its protein product is CASSRGLNTEAFF.

The chain couples TRBV6-6 to TRBJ1-6; TRBD1 matches at 9 bases. This CDR3 has 14 amino acids. Germline lookup yields CDR1 MNHNY and CDR2 SVGAGI (reference sequence). With 7 bases clipped from V and 7 bases from J, the junction kept 5 bases outside the gene matches. The CDR3 nucleotides read TGTGCCAGCACCCCGGGACAGGGAAATTCACCCCTCCACTTT. It codes for CASTPGQGNSPLHF.

In this sample, this clonotype turned up a few times. The V call is TRBV4-2, the J call TRBJ2-5, with 7 bases aligning to TRBD2. The CDR3 is 16 amino acids. Per germline, CDR1 LGHNA and CDR2 YNFKEQ. V lost 4 bases and J lost 3; bases outside the gene matches: 11. CDR3 sequence reads: CASSPGQGLKEETQYF. CDR3 DNA: TGTGCCAGCAGCCCCGGGCAGGGACTAAAAGAAGAGACCCAGTACTTC.

The rearrangement links TRBV21-1 to TRBJ1-5; the D call TRBD1 from the table was never checked on the DNA. TRBV21-1 is a listed pseudogene. The CDR3 has 17 amino acids. Here the CDR3 reads CASSKINPGTGPPVRHF. The CDR3, as DNA: TGTGCCAGCAGCAAAATTAATCCCGGGACAGGGCCCCCTGTTAGGCATTTT.

The CDR3, as DNA: TGTGCCAGCAGACCCCTTTTCTCGGACGAGCAGTACTTC. Amino acid sequence: CASRPLFSDEQYF. This sequence joins TRBV7-8 and TRBJ2-5; D ambiguous. The better agreement between TRBJ2-7 and the DNA end casts doubt on the J call. Germline assignment: CDR1 SGHVS and CDR2 FQNEAQ. The CDR3 has 13 residues.

This clonotype was seen ten or more times. This rearrangement joins TRBV12-3 or TRBV12-4 to TRBJ2-5, with TRBD1 matching over 7 bases. CDR3 length equals 15 residues. V was clipped by 4 bases and J by 2 bases; unmatched bases: 7. This chain's CDR3 is CASSSGRGWQETQYF. The CDR3 DNA is TGTGCCAGCAGTTCGGGCAGGGGGTGGCAAGAGACCCAGTACTTC.

This clonotype came up a few times. The rearrangement uses TRBV20-1 and TRBJ1-1; D gene unclear. V lost 1 base, J lost 0 bases, and 24 bases lay in between. The CDR3 has 19 amino acids. Looked up from germline, CDR1 is DFQATT and CDR2 is SNEGSKA (reference sequence). CDR3 bases: TGCAGTGCTAGAGCCCTCCGGGAGGGAAGAACCTCATTGAACACTGAAGCTTTCTTT. Its translation: CSARALREGRTSLNTEAFF.

The chain carries TRBV29-1 and TRBJ2-4, with a possible D match to TRBD2 (5 bases). The J call may be mistaken, given a closer DNA end match to TRBJ2-5. In germline, CDR1 is SQVTM, CDR2 ANQGSEA. The CDR3 consists of 14 residues. CDR3 loop: CSVALRGVVETQYF. The CDR3 nucleotides read TGCAGCGTTGCGCTCCGGGGAGTAGTAGAGACCCAGTACTTC.

Remarks on this clonotype: A read error may explain this, as a much larger clone is one base away. V is TRBV7-6 and J is TRBJ2-3; D is unclear. CDR1 and CDR2 (germline): SGHVS, FNYEAQ. The CDR3 extends over 15 amino acids. The CDR3 DNA reads TGTGCCAGCAGCTTAGTTGCGGTGTCCACAGATACGCGGTATTTT. Encoded protein: CASSLVAVSTDTRYF.

This clonotype was recorded a few times. This rearrangement joins TRBV7-3 to TRBJ2-3; 11 bases map to TRBD2. The CDR3 is 17 residues long. Germline trimming cut 5 bases from V and 8 bases from J; bases unmatched to any gene: 15. CDR1 is SGHTA, CDR2 FQGTGA, per germline. CDR3 amino acids: CASSHGPSGGSPGTQYF. CDR3 coding DNA: TGTGCCAGCAGCCATGGCCCTAGCGGGGGGTCCCCTGGTACGCAGTATTTT.

V gene TRBV20-1 combines with J gene TRBJ2-7, with D possibly being TRBD2 (6 bases). V was pared by 1 base and J by 3 bases, with 13 bases between. The germline CDR1 and CDR2 sequences are DFQATT and SNEGSKA (reference sequence). CDR3 length: 14 residues. The CDR3 region is CSARGGDLHYEQYF. The CDR3 region has the DNA TGCAGTGCTAGAGGGGGGGACCTACACTACGAGCAGTACTTC.

The genes are TRBV9 and TRBJ2-7; D uncertain. The CDR3 is made up of 12 amino acids. Germline CDR1 SGDLS, CDR2 YYNGEE. V dropped 4 bases and J dropped 2 bases, with 7 bases sitting between them. The CDR3 bases are TGTGCCAGCAGCCCCCGACCCTACGAGCAGTACTTC. It codes for CASSPRPYEQYF.

This clonotype was counted many times. V and J are TRBV20-1 and TRBJ2-1; TRBD2 matches 7 bases. CDR3 length: 14 amino acids. Germline trimming cut 6 bases from V and 6 bases from J; bases unmatched to any gene: 11. Germline lookup yields CDR1 DFQATT and CDR2 SNEGSKA (reference sequence). The CDR3 here is CSAKGLDPRNEQFF. The CDR3 DNA is TGCAGTGCGAAAGGACTAGACCCTCGCAATGAGCAGTTCTTC.

This clonotype was seen more than once but under ten times. The chain joins TRBV5-1 to TRBJ1-2; D perhaps matches TRBD1 (6 bases). Germline values: CDR1 SGHRS, CDR2 YFSETQ. V lost 3 bases to trimming and J lost 4 bases, with 10 bases between them. The CDR3 is 13 residues long. DNA of the CDR3: TGCGCCAGCAGCTGGGACATCGGCTATGGCTACACCTTC. Translation gives CASSWDIGYGYTF.

The V gene is TRBV6-6, the J gene TRBJ1-5, with unresolved D. The CDR3 is 14 residues long. Germline CDR1 is MNHNY and CDR2 is SVGAGI (reference sequence). The V and J ends lost 2 bases and 0 bases respectively, with 5 bases between them. The CDR3 nucleotides are TGTGCCAGCAGTTACGGGAGTAGCAATCAGCCCCAGCATTTT. This encodes CASSYGSSNQPQHF.

The chain joins TRBV10-3 to TRBJ2-1; 11 positions match TRBD2. Germline CDR1 is ENHRY and CDR2 is SYGVKD. J lost 12 bases, V lost 7 bases, and 14 bases had no gene match. The CDR3 has 15 amino acids. DNA for the CDR3: TGTGCCATCAAGACGACTAGCGGGATTGGGGATGGGCAGTTCTTC. Translation gives CAIKTTSGIGDGQFF.

This clonotype was counted a few times. J is TRBJ1-1 and V is TRBV25-1; D might be TRBD1 (5 bases). Germline loops: CDR1 MGHDK, CDR2 SYGVNS. Trimming shortened V by 6 bases and J by 10 bases, and 12 bases separated the two germline ends. The CDR3 sequence is 11 residues long. CDR3: CASRSGPGAFF. CDR3 sequence (DNA): TGTGCCAGCAGGTCAGGGCCTGGAGCTTTCTTT.

Of note for this clonotype: The junction departs from the called germline gene at one end, perhaps through a read error. The genes are TRBV10-3 and TRBJ2-7, with 14 bases matching TRBD2. Germline V gives CDR1 ENHRY, CDR2 SYGVKD. The CDR3 length is 20 residues. CDR3 sequence reads: CATSESYGTSGGLSSYEQYF. DNA of the CDR3: TGTGCCACCAGTGAGTCGTACGGGACTAGCGGGGGCCTAAGCTCCTACGAGCAGTACTTC.

This clonotype was observed a few times. The V and J genes are TRBV18 and TRBJ2-5, with 9 nucleotides matching TRBD1. The junction had 2 bases not matched to a gene; V was cut back by 4 bases and J by 5 bases. This CDR3 has 13 amino acids. Germline-derived CDR1 and CDR2 are KGHSH and LQKENI. CDR3 in amino acids: CASSQGTGETQYF. The CDR3 bases are TGTGCCAGCTCACAAGGGACAGGGGAGACCCAGTACTTC.

This clonotype was seen only a few times. The chain uses TRBV20-1 and TRBJ2-7; TRBD1 agrees at 8 bases. CDR3 size: 13 residues. From germline, CDR1 is DFQATT and CDR2 SNEGSKA (reference sequence). V shed 7 bases, J shed 2 bases, and the junction held 7 bases outside the gene matches. The DNA of the CDR3 is TGCAGTGTAGGAGGACAGGGTCCCTACGAGCAGTACTTC. Protein: CSVGGQGPYEQYF.

The rearrangement links TRBV28 to TRBJ1-5; the D gene is possibly TRBD1 (6 bases). From germline, CDR1 is MDHEN and CDR2 SYDVKM. Between the trimmed V and J ends, which lost 1 base and 6 bases, there was a span of 10 bases. The CDR3 runs to 14 residues. CDR3 coding DNA: TGTGCCAGCAGTTTATCCACAGGGACTCAGCCCCAGCATTTT. This translates into CASSLSTGTQPQHF.

The chain couples TRBV12-3 or TRBV12-4 to TRBJ2-1; D uncertain. Trimming shortened V by 5 bases and J by 6 bases, and 5 bases separated the two germline ends. This CDR3 spans 11 amino acids. CDR3 loop: CASSPFNEQFF. The CDR3 DNA sequence: TGTGCCAGCAGTCCATTCAATGAGCAGTTCTTC.

The rearrangement links TRBV7-2 to TRBJ2-1, with 9 nucleotides matching TRBD2. Unmatched junction bases numbered 14, after V lost 1 base and J lost 10 bases. Germline-derived CDR1 and CDR2 are SGHTA and FQGNSA. The CDR3 spans 17 residues. The CDR3 DNA follows: TGTACCAGCAGCTTAGTAGCCCATCGAGCGGGGGGAGGGGAGCAGTTCTTC. Its translation: CTSSLVAHRAGGGEQFF.

Many counts were recorded for this clonotype. The chain couples TRBV27 to TRBJ2-7; no clear D. The CDR3 has 11 residues. Germline V lookup: CDR1 MNHEY, CDR2 SMNVEV (reference sequence). V was pared by 5 bases and J by 7 bases, with 9 bases between. CDR3 loop: CASSDLREQYF. In DNA form, the CDR3 reads TGTGCCAGCAGTGACCTCAGAGAGCAGTACTTC.

The chain carries TRBV11-2 and TRBJ2-5, with D perhaps matching TRBD1 (6 bases). Trimming shortened V by 1 base and J by 7 bases, and 13 bases separated the two germline ends. CDR3 size: 14 residues. CDR1 is SGHAT and CDR2 is FQNNGV in the germline V gene. The CDR3 nucleotides are TGTGCCAGCAGCTTAGCTGGGACACCCAGGACCCAGTACTTC. Its protein is CASSLAGTPRTQYF.

This clonotype appeared many times. V usage is TRBV4-2 and J usage is TRBJ2-1; 7 nucleotides line up with TRBD2. Trimming took 4 bases from V and 7 from J; bases not matched to a gene: 10. CDR1 is LGHNA, CDR2 YNFKEQ, per germline. The CDR3 is 15 residues long. CDR3 nucleotide sequence: TGTGCCAGCAGCCTCCGTCGGGGGGTTTTGAATGAGCAGTTCTTC. It is translated as CASSLRRGVLNEQFF.

This clonotype was seen more than once but under ten times. The chain is built from TRBV9 and TRBJ1-6; 8 bases are a match to TRBD1. Germline lookup yields CDR1 SGDLS and CDR2 YYNGEE. V shed 3 bases and J 7 bases; nucleotides not matched to a gene: 6. This CDR3 region has 15 residues. CDR3 in DNA: TGTGCCAGCAGCGCTCAGGGACAGGCGAATTCACCCCTCCACTTT. Its protein is CASSAQGQANSPLHF.

The chain joins TRBV7-3 to TRBJ2-1; 9 bases map to TRBD1. Germline lookup yields CDR1 SGHTA and CDR2 FQGTGA. With V trimmed by 4 bases and J by 6 bases, 7 bases remained unmatched. The CDR3 sequence is 15 residues long. CDR3 amino acids: CASSSPGQGCNEQFF. The CDR3 DNA is TGTGCCAGCAGCTCGCCGGGACAGGGTTGCAATGAGCAGTTCTTC.